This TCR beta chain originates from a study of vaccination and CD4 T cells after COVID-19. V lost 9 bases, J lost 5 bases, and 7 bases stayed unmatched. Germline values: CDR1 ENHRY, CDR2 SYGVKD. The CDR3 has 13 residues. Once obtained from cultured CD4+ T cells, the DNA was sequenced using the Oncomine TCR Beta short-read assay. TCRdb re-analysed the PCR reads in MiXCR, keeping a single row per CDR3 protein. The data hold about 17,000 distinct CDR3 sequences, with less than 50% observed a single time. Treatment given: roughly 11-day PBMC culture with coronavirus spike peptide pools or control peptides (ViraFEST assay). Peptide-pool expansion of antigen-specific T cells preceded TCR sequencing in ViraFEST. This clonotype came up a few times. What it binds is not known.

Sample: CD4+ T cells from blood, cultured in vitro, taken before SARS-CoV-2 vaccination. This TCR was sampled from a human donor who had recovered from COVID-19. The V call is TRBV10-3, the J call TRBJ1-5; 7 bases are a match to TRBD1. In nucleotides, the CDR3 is TGTGCCATTTCCAGACAGGGAGATCAGCCCCAGCATTTT. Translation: CAISRQGDQPQHF.